This T cell receptor beta chain is drawn from a study of shared clonotypes between healthy human individuals. The method was immunoSEQ multiplex PCR; TCRdb's version includes in-frame clones alone and lacks a portion of them. The table has over 2 million clones, less than 95% seen once; the top ten hold 0.85% to 1.3%. Trimming left V 4 bases short and J 1 base short, with 10 bases between. Germline V CDR1 and CDR2: MGHRA, YSYEKL. The CDR3 contains 14 residues. Selected positively for CCR7 and CD45RO-negative, naive CD8 cells excluded terminally differentiated effector memory CD45RA+ cells. Study results and limitations: Naive subsets usually exceeded memory subsets in estimated richness.

As to this clone: Its specificity is unknown.

Sequences were obtained from naive CD8+ T cells sorted from blood. The chain employs TRBV4-1 and TRBJ1-1; D is unclear. This TCR was sampled from a young man in good health. The CDR3 nucleotides are TGCGCCAGCAGCCCCACCCGAGGGAACACTGAAGCTTTCTTT. This translates into CASSPTRGNTEAFF.